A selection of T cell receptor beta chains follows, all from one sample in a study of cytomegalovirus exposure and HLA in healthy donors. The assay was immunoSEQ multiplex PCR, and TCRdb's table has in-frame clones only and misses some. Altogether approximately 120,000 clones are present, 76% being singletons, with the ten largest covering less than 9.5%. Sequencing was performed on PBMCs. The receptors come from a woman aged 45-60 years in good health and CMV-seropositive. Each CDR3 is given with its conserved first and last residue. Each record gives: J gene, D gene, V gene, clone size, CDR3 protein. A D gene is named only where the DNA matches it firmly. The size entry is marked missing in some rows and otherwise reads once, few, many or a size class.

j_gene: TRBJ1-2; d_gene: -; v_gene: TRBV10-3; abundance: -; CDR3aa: CAIGSSSRGGGYTF
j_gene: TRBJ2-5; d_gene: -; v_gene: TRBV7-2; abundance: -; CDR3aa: CASSQTRRPQETQYF
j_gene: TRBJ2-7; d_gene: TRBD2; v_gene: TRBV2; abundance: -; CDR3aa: CASSPGTGGSEQYF
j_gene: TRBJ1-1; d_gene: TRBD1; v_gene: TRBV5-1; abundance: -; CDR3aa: CASSLGQGGTEAFF
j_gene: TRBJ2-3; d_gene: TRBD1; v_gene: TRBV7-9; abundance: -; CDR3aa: CASSLGSGTGVSDTQYF
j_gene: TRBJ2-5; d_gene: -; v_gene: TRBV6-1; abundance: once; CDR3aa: CASMSRGGRETQYF
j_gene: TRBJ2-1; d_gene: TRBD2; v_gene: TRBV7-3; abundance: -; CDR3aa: CASSLSLAGGDEQFF
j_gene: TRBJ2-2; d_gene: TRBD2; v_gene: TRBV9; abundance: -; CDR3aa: CASSVDGRGLAVFTGELFF
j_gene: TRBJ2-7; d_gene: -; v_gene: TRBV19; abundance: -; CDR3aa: CASSIAPGPAAEQYF
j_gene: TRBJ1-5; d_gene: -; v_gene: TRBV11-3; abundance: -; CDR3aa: CASTPRGARDNQPQHF
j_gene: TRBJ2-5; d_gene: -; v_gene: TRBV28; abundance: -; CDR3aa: CASSLGGVRVQYF
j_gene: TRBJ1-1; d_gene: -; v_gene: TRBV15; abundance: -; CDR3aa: CATSVGRVNTEAFF
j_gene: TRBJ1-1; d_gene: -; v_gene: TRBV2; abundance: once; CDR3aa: CASSKQVNTEAFF